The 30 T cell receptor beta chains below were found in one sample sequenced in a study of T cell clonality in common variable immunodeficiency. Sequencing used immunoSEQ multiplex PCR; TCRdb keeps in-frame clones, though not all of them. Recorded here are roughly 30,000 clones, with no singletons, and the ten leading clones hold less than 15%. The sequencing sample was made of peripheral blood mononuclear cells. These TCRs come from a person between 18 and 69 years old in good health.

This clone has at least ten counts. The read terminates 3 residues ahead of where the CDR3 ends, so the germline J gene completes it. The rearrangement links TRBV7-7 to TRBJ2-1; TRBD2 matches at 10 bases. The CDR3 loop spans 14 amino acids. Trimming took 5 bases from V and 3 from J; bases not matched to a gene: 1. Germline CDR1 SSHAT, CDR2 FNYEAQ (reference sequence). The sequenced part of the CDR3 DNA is TGTGCCAGCAGCCGGACTAGCGGCTACAATGAG. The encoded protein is CASSRTSGYNE. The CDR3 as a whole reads CASSRTSGYNEQFF.

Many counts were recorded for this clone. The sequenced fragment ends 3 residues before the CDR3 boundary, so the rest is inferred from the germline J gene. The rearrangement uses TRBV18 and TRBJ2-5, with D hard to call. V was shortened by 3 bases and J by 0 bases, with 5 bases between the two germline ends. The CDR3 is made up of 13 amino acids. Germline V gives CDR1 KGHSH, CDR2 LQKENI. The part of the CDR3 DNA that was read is TGTGCCAGCTCACCTCGGTACCAAGAGACC. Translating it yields CASSPRYQET. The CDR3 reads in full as CASSPRYQETQYF. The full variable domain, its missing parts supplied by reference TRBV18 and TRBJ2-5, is NAGVMQNPRHLVRRRGQEARLRCSPMKGHSHVYWYRQLPEEGLKFMVYLQKENIIDESGMPKERFSAEFPKEGPSILRIQQVVRGDSAAYFCASSPRYQETQYFGPGTRLLVL.

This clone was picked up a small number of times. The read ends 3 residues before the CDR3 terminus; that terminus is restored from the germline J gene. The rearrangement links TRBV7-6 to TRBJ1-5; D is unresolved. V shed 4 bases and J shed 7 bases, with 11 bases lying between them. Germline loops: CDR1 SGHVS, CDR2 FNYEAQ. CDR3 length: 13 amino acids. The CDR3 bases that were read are TGTGCCAGCAGCTACCGGTTGGGCCAGCCC. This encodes CASSYRLGQP. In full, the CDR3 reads CASSYRLGQPQHF.

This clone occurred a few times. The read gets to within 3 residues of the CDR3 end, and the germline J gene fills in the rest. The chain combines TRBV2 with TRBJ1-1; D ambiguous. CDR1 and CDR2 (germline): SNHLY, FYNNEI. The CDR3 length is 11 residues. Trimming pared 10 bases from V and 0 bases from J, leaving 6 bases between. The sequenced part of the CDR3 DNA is TGTGCCACACAGATGAACACTGAA. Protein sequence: CATQMNTE. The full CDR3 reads CATQMNTEAFF. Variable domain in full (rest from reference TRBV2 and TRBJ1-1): EPEVTQTPSHQVTQMGQEVILRCVPISNHLYFYWYRQILGQKVEFLVSFYNNEISEKSEIFDDQFSVERPDGSNFTLKIRSTKLEDSAMYFCATQMNTEAFFGQGTRLTVV.

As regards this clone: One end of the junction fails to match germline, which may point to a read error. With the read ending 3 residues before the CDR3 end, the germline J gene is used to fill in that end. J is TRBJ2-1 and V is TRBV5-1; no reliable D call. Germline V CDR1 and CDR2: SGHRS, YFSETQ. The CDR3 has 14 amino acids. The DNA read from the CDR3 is TGCGTCAGCAGCTTGGCCAGGCTGACCAATGAG. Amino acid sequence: CVSSLARLTNE. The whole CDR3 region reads CVSSLARLTNEQFF. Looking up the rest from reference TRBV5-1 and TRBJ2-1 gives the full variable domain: KAGVTQTPRYLIKTRGQQVTLSCSPISGHRSVSWYQQTPGQGLQFLFEYFSETQRNKGNFPGRFSGRQFSNSRSEMNVSTLELGDSALYLCVSSLARLTNEQFFGPGTRLTVL.

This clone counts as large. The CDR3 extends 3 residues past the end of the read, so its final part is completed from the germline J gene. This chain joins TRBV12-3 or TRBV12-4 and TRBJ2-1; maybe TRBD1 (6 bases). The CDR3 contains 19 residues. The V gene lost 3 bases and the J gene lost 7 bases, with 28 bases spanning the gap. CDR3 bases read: TGTGCCAGCAGTTTTCCGAGAACCAGGGGTGCCGGAGTTACGAATGAG. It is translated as CASSFPRTRGAGVTNE. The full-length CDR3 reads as CASSFPRTRGAGVTNEQFF.

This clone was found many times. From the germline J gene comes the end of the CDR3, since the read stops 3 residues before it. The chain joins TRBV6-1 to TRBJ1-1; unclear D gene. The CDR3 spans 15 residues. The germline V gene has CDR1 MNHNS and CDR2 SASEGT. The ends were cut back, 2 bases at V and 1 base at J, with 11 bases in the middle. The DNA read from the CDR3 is TGTGCCAGCAGTGAAAAGACTTCTGGGAACACTGAA. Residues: CASSEKTSGNTE. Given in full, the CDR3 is CASSEKTSGNTEAFF.

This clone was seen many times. The sequenced CDR3 bases are TGTGCCAGCAGTGACCCAGGGACCTACAATGAG. Translating gives CASSDPGTYNE. The CDR3 as a whole reads CASSDPGTYNEQFF. The chain links TRBV6-1 to TRBJ2-1; D perhaps matches TRBD1 (5 bases). Read data end 3 residues before the CDR3 end; the end is taken from the germline J gene. Germline V lookup: CDR1 MNHNS, CDR2 SASEGT. The CDR3 sequence is 14 residues long. V gave up 3 bases and J gave up 2 bases, with 8 bases separating them.

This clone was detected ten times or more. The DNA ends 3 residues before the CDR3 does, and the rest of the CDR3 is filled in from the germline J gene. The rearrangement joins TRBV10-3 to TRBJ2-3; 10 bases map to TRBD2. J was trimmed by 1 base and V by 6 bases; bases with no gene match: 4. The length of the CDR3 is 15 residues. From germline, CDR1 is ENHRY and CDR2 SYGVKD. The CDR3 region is CAIRDSGGRTDTQYF. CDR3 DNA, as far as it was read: TGTGCCATCAGGGATAGCGGGGGGCGCACAGATACG.

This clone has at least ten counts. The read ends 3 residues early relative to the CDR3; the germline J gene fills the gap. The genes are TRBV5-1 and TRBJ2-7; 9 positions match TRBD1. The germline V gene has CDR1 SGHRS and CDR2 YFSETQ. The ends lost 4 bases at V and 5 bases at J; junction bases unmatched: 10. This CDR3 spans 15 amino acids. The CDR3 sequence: CASSPAGTGTHEQYF. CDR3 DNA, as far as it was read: TGCGCCAGCAGCCCGGCTGGGACAGGGACCCACGAG. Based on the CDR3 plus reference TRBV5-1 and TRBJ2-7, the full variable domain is KAGVTQTPRYLIKTRGQQVTLSCSPISGHRSVSWYQQTPGQGLQFLFEYFSETQRNKGNFPGRFSGRQFSNSRSEMNVSTLELGDSALYLCASSPAGTGTHEQYFGPGTRLTVT.

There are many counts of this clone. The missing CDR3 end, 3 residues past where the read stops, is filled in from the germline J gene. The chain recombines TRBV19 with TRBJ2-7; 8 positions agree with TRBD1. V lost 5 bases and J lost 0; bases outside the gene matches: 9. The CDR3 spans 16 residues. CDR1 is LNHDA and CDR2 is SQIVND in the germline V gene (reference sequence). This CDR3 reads CASSPLTGARSYEQYF. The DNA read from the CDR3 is TGTGCCAGTAGTCCACTGACAGGGGCTCGCTCCTACGAG.

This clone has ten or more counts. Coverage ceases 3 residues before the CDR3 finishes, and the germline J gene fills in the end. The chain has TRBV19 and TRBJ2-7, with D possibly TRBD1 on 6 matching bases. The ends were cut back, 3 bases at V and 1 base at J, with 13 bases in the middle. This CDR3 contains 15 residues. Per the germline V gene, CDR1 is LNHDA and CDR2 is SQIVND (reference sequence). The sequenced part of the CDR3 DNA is TGTGCCAGTAGTATCGGTACAGGGAAATCCTACGAG. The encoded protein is CASSIGTGKSYE. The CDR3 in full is CASSIGTGKSYEQYF.

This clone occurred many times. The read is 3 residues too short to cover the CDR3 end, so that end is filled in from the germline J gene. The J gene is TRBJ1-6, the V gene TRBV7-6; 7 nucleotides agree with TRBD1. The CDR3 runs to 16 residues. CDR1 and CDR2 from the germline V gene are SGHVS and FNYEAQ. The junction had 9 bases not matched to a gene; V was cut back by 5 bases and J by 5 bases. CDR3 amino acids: CASSTEDRAHNSPLHF. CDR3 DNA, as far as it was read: TGTGCCAGCAGCACAGAAGACAGGGCCCATAATTCACCC.

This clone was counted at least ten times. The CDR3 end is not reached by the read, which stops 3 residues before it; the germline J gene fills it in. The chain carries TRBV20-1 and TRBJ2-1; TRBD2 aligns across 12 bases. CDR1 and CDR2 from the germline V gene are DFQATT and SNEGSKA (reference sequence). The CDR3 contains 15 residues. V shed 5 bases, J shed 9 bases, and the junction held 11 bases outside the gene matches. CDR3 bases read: TGCAGTGCTCCCGCGGTGCTAGCGGGGGGGGGTGAG. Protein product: CSAPAVLAGGGE. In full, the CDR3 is CSAPAVLAGGGEQFF.

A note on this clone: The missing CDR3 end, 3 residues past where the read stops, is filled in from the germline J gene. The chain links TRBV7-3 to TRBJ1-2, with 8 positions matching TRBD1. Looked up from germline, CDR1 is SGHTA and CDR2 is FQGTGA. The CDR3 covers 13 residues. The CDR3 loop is CASSPGQEYDYTF. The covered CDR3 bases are TGTGCCAGCTCCCCGGGACAGGAATACGAC.

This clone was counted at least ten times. This chain's CDR3 is CASSPWGDRGNQPQHF. Incomplete CDR3 DNA: TGTGCCAGCTCACCTTGGGGTGACAGGGGCAATCAGCCC. The rearrangement links TRBV18 to TRBJ1-5; 7 nucleotides match TRBD1. Read coverage stops 3 residues before the CDR3 terminus; the germline J gene supplies the remainder. CDR1 and CDR2 from the germline V gene are KGHSH and LQKENI. The CDR3 consists of 16 residues. J was trimmed by 2 bases and V by 3 bases; bases with no gene match: 7.

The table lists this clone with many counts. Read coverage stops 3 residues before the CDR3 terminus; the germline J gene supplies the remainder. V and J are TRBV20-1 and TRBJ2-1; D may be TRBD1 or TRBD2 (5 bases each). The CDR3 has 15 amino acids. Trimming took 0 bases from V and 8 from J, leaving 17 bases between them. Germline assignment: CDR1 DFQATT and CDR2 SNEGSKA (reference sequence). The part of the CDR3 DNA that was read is TGCAGTGCTAGAGATCCCAGGGAGAGTAGGGATGAG. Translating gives CSARDPRESRDE. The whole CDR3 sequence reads CSARDPRESRDEQFF.

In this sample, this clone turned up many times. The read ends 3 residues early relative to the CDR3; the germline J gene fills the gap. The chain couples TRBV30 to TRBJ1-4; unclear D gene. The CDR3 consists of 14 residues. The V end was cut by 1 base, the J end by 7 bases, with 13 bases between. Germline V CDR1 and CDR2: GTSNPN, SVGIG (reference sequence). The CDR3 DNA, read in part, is TGTGCCTGGAGTGAGAGATTTCGGGGTGAAAAA. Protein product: CAWSERFRGEK. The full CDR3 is CAWSERFRGEKLFF.

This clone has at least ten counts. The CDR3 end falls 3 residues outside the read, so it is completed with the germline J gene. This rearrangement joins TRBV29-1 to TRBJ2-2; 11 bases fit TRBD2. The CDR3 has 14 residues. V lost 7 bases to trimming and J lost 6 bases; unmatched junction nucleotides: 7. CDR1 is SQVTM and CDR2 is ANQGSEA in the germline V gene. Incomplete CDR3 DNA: TGCAGCGCCCGGACTAGCGGGTTCGCCGGGGAG. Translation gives CSARTSGFAGE. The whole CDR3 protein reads CSARTSGFAGELFF.

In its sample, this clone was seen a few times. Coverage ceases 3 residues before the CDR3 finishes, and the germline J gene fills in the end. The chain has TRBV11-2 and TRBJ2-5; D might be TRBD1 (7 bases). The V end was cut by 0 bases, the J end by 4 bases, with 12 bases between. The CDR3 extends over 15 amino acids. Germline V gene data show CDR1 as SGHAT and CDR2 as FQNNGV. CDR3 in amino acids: CASSLDRGTVETQYF. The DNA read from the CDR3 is TGTGCCAGCAGCTTAGATCGGGGGACAGTAGAGACC.

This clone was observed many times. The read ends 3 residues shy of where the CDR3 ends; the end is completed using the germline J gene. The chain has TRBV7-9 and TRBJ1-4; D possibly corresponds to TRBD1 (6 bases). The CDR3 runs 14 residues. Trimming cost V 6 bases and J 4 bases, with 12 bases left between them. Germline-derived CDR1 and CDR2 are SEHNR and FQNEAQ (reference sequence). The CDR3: CASRLGQLNEKLFF. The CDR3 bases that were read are TGTGCCAGCAGACTCGGACAGCTTAATGAAAAA.

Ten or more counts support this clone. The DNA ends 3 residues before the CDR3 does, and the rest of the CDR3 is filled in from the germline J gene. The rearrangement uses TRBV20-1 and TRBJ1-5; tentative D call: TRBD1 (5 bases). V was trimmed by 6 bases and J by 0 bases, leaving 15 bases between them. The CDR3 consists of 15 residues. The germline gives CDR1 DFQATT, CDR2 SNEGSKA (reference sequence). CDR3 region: CSASDPGNSNQPQHF. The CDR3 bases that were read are TGCAGTGCCAGTGACCCAGGGAATAGCAATCAGCCC.

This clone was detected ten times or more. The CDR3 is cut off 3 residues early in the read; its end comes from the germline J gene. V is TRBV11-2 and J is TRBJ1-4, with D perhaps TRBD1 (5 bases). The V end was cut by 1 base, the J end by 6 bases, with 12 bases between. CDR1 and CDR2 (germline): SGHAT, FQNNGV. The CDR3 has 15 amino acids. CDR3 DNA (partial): TGTGCCAGCAGCTTAGTTGCGGGGACGGATGAAAAA. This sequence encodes CASSLVAGTDEK. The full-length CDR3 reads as CASSLVAGTDEKLFF.

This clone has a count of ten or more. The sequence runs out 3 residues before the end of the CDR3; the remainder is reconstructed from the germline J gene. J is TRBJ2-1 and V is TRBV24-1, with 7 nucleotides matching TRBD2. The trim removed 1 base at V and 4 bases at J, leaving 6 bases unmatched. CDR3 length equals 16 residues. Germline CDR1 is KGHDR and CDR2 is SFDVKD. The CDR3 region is CATSDFGSGRYNEQFF. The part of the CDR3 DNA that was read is TGTGCCACCAGTGATTTTGGTAGCGGGCGTTACAATGAG.

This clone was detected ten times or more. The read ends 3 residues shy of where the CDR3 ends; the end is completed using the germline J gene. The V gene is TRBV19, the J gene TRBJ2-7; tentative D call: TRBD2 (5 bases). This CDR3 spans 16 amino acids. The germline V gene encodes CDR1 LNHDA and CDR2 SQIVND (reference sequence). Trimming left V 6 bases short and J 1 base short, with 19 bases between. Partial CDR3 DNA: TGTGCCAGTAGCACCTTCGGGGTAGGTCGGTCCTACGAG. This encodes CASSTFGVGRSYE. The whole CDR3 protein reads CASSTFGVGRSYEQYF.

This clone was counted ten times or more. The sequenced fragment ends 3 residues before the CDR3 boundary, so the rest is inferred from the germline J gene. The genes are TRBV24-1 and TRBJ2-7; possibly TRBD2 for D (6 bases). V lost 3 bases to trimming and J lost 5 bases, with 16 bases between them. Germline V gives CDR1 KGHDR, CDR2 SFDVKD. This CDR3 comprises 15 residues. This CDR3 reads CATSDSSGSYHEQYF. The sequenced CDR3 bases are TGTGCCACCAGTGATAGTAGCGGCTCCTACCACGAG.

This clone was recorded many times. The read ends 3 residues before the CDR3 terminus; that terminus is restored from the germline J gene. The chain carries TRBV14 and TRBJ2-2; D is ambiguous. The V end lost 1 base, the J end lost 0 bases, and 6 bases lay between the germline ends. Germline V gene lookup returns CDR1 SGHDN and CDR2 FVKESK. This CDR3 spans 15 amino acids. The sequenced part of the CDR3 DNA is TGTGCCAGCAGCCAAGTTCAGGCGAACACCGGGGAG. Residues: CASSQVQANTGE. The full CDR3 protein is CASSQVQANTGELFF.

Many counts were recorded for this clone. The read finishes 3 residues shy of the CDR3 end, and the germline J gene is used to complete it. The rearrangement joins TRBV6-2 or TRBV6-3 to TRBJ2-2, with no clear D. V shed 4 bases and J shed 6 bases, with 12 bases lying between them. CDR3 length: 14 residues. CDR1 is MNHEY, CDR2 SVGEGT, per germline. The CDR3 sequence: CASSFTIEAGELFF. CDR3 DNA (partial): TGTGCCAGCAGTTTTACTATTGAGGCCGGGGAG.

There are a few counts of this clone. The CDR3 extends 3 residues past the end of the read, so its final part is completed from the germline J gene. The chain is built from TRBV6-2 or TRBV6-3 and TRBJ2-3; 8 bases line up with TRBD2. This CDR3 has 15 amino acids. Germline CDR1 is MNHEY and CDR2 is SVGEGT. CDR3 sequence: CASSYWTSWGETQYF. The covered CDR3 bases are TGTGCCAGCAGTTACTGGACTAGCTGGGGAGAGACG.

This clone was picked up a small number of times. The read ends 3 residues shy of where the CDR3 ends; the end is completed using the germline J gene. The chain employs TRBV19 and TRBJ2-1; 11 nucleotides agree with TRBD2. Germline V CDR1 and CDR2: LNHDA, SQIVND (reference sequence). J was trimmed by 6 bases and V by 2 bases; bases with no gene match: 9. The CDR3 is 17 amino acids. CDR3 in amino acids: CASSILYTSGGLNEQFF. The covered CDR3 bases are TGTGCCAGTAGTATACTCTACACTAGCGGGGGCCTCAATGAG.